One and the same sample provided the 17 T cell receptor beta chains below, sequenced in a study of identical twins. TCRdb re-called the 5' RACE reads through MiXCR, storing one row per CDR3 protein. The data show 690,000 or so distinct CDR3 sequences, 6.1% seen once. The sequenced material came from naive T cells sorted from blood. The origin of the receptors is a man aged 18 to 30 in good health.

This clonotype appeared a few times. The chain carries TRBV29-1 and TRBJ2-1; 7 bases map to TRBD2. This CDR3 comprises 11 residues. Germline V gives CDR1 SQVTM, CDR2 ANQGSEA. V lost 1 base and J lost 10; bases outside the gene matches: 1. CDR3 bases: TGCAGCGTTGAAGGACTAGCCGAGCAGTTCTTC. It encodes CSVEGLAEQFF.

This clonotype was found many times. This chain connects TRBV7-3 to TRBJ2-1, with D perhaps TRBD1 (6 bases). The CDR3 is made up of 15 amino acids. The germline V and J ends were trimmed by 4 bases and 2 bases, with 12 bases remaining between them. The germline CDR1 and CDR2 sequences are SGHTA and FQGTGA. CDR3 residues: CASSSQGMTYNEQFF. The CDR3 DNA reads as TGTGCCAGCAGCTCACAGGGAATGACCTACAATGAGCAGTTCTTC.

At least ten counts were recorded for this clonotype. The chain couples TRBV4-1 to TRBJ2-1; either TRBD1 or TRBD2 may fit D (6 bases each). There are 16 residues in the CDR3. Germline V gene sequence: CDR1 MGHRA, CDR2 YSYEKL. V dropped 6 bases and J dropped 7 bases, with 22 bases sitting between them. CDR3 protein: CASRPGRGGRINEQFF. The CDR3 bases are TGCGCCAGCAGACCGGGACGAGGGGGGCGAATTAATGAGCAGTTCTTC.

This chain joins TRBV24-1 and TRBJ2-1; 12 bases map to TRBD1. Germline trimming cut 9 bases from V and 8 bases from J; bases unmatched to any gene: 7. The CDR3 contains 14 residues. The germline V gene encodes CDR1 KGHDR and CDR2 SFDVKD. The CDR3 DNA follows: TGTGCCACCCGGGTCGGGACAGGGGGCCATGAGCAGTTCTTC. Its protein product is CATRVGTGGHEQFF.

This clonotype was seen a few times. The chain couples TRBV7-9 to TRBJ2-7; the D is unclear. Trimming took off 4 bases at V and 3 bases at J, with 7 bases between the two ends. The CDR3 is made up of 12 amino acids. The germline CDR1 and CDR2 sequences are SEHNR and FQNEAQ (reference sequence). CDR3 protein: CASSSTLYEQYV. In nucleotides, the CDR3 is TGTGCCAGCAGCTCGACACTCTACGAGCAGTACGTC.

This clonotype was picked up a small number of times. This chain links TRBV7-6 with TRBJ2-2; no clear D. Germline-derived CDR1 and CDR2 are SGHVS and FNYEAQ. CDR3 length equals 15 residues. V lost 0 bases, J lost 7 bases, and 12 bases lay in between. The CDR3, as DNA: TGTGCCAGCAGCTTAGCGACGGATTTTAGCGGGGAGCTGTTTTTT. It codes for CASSLATDFSGELFF.

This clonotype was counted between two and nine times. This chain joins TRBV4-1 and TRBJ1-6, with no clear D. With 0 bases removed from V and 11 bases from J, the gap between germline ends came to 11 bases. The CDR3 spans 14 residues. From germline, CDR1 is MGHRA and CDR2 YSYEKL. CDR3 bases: TGCGCCAGCAGCCAAGAACTTCGGAGGACACCCCTCCACTTT. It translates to CASSQELRRTPLHF.

The CDR3 region is CAIMWSSGRGISYNEQFF. The CDR3 nucleotides read TGTGCCATCATGTGGTCTAGCGGGAGGGGGATCTCCTACAATGAGCAGTTCTTC. This chain links TRBV10-3 with TRBJ2-1; 12 positions match TRBD2. Germline trimming cut 7 bases from V and 0 bases from J; bases unmatched to any gene: 10. This CDR3 has 18 amino acids. Germline V gives CDR1 ENHRY, CDR2 SYGVKD.

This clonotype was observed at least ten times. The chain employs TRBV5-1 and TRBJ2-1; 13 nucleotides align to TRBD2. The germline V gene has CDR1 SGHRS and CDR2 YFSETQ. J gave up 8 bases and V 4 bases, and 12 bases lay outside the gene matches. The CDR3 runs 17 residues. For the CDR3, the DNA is TGCGCCAGCAGCCCGGGACTAGCGGGGCTAAACAGGGATGAGCAGTTCTTC. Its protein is CASSPGLAGLNRDEQFF.

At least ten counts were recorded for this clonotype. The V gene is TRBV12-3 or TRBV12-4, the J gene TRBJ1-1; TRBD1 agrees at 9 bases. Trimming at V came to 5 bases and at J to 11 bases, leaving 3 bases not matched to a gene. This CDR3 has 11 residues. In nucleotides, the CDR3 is TGTGCCAGCAGTCCCGGGACAGGGGCTTTCTTT. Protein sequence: CASSPGTGAFF.

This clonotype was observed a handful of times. The CDR3 here is CASSQGASYEQYF. The CDR3 DNA reads TGTGCCAGCTCCCAAGGGGCTTCCTACGAGCAGTACTTC. This chain connects TRBV6-1 to TRBJ2-7; D is possibly TRBD1 (5 bases). Germline CDR1 is MNHNS and CDR2 is SASEGT. The CDR3 runs 13 residues. V was cut by 8 bases and J by 1 base, with 12 bases left in between.

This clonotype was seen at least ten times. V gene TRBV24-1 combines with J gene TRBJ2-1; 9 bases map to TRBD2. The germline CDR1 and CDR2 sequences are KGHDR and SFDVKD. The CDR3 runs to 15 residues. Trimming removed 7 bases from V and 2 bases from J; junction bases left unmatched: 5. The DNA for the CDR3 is TGTGCCACCAGCGAGACTAGCGGAACCTACAATGAGCAGTTCTTC. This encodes CATSETSGTYNEQFF.

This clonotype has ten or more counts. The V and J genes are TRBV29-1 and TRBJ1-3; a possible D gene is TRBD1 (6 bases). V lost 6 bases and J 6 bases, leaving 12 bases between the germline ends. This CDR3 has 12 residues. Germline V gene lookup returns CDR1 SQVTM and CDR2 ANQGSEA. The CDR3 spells CSVASGANTIYF. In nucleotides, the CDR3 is TGCAGCGTGGCCTCAGGGGCAAACACCATATATTTT.

The CDR3 DNA is TGTGCCAGCAGCTTACAGGCGGGAGGGCAAGAGACCCAGTACTTC. As protein: CASSLQAGGQETQYF. The chain uses TRBV7-2 and TRBJ2-5; TRBD2 aligns across 9 bases. After removal of 2 bases from V and 2 bases from J, the junction contained 3 bases not matched to a gene. The CDR3 extends over 15 amino acids. Per the germline V gene, CDR1 is SGHTA and CDR2 is FQGNSA.

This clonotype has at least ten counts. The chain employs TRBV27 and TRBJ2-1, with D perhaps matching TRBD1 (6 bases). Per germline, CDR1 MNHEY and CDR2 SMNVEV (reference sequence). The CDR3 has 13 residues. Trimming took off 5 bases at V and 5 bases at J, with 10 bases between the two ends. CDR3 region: CASSDRTHNEQFF. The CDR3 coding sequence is TGTGCCAGCAGTGACAGGACCCACAATGAGCAGTTCTTC.

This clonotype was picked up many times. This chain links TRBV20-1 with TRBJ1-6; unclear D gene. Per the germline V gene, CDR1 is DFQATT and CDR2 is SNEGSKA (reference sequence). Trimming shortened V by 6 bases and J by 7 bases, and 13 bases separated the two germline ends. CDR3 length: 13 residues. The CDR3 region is CSAREGWNSPLHF. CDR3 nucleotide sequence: TGCAGTGCGAGGGAGGGTTGGAATTCACCCCTCCACTTT.

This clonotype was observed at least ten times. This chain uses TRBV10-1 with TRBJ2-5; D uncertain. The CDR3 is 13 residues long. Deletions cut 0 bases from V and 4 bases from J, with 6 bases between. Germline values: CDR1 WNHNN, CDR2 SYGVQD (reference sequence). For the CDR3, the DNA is TGCGCCAGCAGTGAGTCTCAAGGAGAGACCCAGTACTTC. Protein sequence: CASSESQGETQYF.